These 20 T cell receptor beta chains were sequenced from one sample in a study of cytomegalovirus exposure and HLA in healthy donors. Libraries were prepared by immunoSEQ multiplex PCR; TCRdb keeps only in-frame clonotypes and omits some of them. In the table there are some 150,000 clones, roughly 91% of which are singletons. The sample was PBMCs. The receptors shown here come from a man younger than 35 in good health and CMV-seronegative.

The V and J genes are TRBV13 and TRBJ1-1; D may be TRBD1 (5 bases). CDR1 is PRHDT and CDR2 is FYEKMQ in the germline V gene (reference sequence). The CDR3 runs to 13 residues. V lost 5 bases and J 1 base, leaving 8 bases between the germline ends. The CDR3 protein is CASSRQSNTEAFF. The CDR3 DNA reads as TGTGCCAGCAGCCGACAGTCGAACACTGAAGCTTTCTTT.

The chain recombines TRBV28 with TRBJ1-5; D uncertain. The CDR3 covers 16 residues. Germline V CDR1 and CDR2: MDHEN, SYDVKM. The ends were cut back, 6 bases at V and 0 bases at J, with 15 bases in the middle. CDR3 region: CASSGKRSYSNQPQHF. CDR3 coding DNA: TGTGCCAGCAGCGGTAAACGGAGTTATAGCAATCAGCCCCAGCATTTT.

This clone was counted only a few times. This chain connects TRBV2 to TRBJ1-2, with 8 bases identical to TRBD1. This CDR3 is 11 amino acids long. Losses at the gene ends were 11 bases for V and 8 bases for J; bases not matched to a gene: 7. Germline V lookup: CDR1 SNHLY, CDR2 FYNNEI. The CDR3 spells CADPGGGGYTF. The DNA of the CDR3 is TGTGCCGACCCAGGGGGCGGCGGCTACACCTTC.

This chain joins TRBV7-8 and TRBJ2-7, with D possibly TRBD2 on 6 matching bases. There are 13 residues in the CDR3. Per germline, CDR1 SGHVS and CDR2 FQNEAQ. Deletions cut 6 bases from V and 0 bases from J, with 9 bases between. DNA for the CDR3: TGTGCCAGCAGTGGAGGGCTCTCCTACGAGCAGTACTTC. Residues: CASSGGLSYEQYF.

This chain connects TRBV4-1 to TRBJ2-7, with 10 bases matching TRBD2. The CDR3 has 16 amino acids. Germline CDR1 and CDR2: MGHRA and YSYEKL. Trimming removed 3 bases from V and 2 bases from J; junction bases left unmatched: 7. CDR3 residues: CASSHSGRAGAYEQYF. The DNA of the CDR3 is TGCGCCAGCAGCCACAGCGGGAGGGCCGGGGCCTACGAGCAGTACTTC.

This sequence joins TRBV5-4 and TRBJ1-2; a possible D gene is TRBD1 (5 bases). The germline CDR1 and CDR2 sequences are SGHNT and YYREEE (reference sequence). V lost 4 bases and J lost 4, with 14 bases in between. This CDR3 has 14 amino acids. The chain's CDR3 is CASSGMGGSYGYTF. The CDR3 nucleotides are TGTGCCAGCAGCGGGATGGGGGGAAGCTATGGCTACACCTTC.

This clone was seen a handful of times. The rearrangement links TRBV7-9 to TRBJ1-5; D remains unclear. The CDR3 consists of 14 residues. The germline V gene encodes CDR1 SEHNR and CDR2 FQNEAQ (reference sequence). Trimming removed 8 bases at V and 0 bases at J, with 11 bases between. The CDR3: CASAAVDSNQPQHF. In DNA, the CDR3 is TGTGCCAGCGCCGCGGTCGATAGCAATCAGCCCCAGCATTTT.

The V and J genes are TRBV29-1 and TRBJ2-7; 7 bases fit TRBD2. CDR1 SQVTM and CDR2 ANQGSEA come from the germline V gene. V gave up 1 base and J gave up 0 bases; unmatched junction bases: 6. The CDR3 has 15 residues. This CDR3 is CSVEGEGTVSYEQYF. The CDR3 DNA reads TGCAGCGTTGAAGGGGAGGGGACCGTCTCCTACGAGCAGTACTTC.

This rearrangement joins TRBV7-2 to TRBJ2-7; 11 bases line up with TRBD2. The junction had 13 bases not matched to a gene; V was cut back by 3 bases and J by 6 bases. In germline, CDR1 is SGHTA, CDR2 FQGNSA. There are 17 residues in the CDR3. The CDR3 is CASSLGTSGRRGREQYF. The CDR3 nucleotides are TGTGCCAGCAGCTTGGGGACTAGCGGACGAAGGGGGCGCGAGCAGTACTTC.

The sample holds one count of this clone. The chain has TRBV5-1 and TRBJ2-1; 8 bases line up with TRBD1. CDR3 length: 15 amino acids. Trimming cost V 2 bases and J 9 bases; bases outside gene matches: 10. Germline CDR1 reads SGHRS; CDR2 reads YFSETQ. Here the CDR3 reads CASSFADRDAGEQFF. The CDR3 DNA follows: TGCGCCAGCAGCTTCGCGGACAGGGATGCAGGTGAGCAGTTCTTC.

The chain links TRBV10-2 to TRBJ2-7; D is possibly TRBD1 (5 bases). The germline gives CDR1 WSHSY, CDR2 SAAADI. This CDR3 spans 12 amino acids. Trimming left V 6 bases short and J 3 bases short, with 9 bases between. In DNA, the CDR3 is TGCGCCAGCAGGAATAGGGGCTACGAGCAGTACGTC. Protein: CASRNRGYEQYV.

The chain joins TRBV6-1 to TRBJ1-4; 8 nucleotides agree with TRBD1. The V and J ends lost 5 bases and 7 bases, in that order; junction bases with no gene match: 6. The CDR3 has 14 residues. Germline CDR1 is MNHNS and CDR2 is SASEGT. CDR3 nucleotide sequence: TGTGCCAGCAGTCAGGACAGGGTGGCTGAAAAACTGTTTTTT. Translation gives CASSQDRVAEKLFF.

V is TRBV5-1 and J is TRBJ1-2, with 7 bases fitting TRBD1. Germline values: CDR1 SGHRS, CDR2 YFSETQ. This CDR3 region has 14 residues. Losses at the gene ends were 5 bases for V and 8 bases for J; bases not matched to a gene: 12. Written as DNA, the CDR3 is TGCGCCAGCAGTGTAGGGACAGCCATAGAGGGCTACACCTTC. It translates to CASSVGTAIEGYTF. Full variable domain (rest looked up from reference TRBV5-1 and TRBJ1-2): KAGVTQTPRYLIKTRGQQVTLSCSPISGHRSVSWYQQTPGQGLQFLFEYFSETQRNKGNFPGRFSGRQFSNSRSEMNVSTLELGDSALYLCASSVGTAIEGYTFGSGTRLTVV.

The V and J genes are TRBV7-9 and TRBJ2-3; D may be TRBD1 (6 bases). Germline CDR1 SEHNR, CDR2 FQNEAQ (reference sequence). The ends were cut back, 3 bases at V and 0 bases at J, with 19 bases in the middle. CDR3 length: 18 residues. This chain's CDR3 is CASSFTGTRLSSTDTQYF. The CDR3 DNA is TGTGCCAGCAGCTTTACCGGGACACGACTTTCTAGCACAGATACGCAGTATTTT. Full variable domain (missing parts from reference TRBV7-9 and TRBJ2-3): DTGVSQNPRHKITKRGQNVTFRCDPISEHNRLYWYRQTLGQGPEFLTYFQNEAQLEKSRLLSDRFSAERPKGSFSTLEIQRTEQGDSAMYLCASSFTGTRLSSTDTQYFGPGTRLTVL.

This chain connects TRBV5-8 to TRBJ2-3; a weak D match, TRBD2 (6 bases). Per the germline V gene, CDR1 is SGHTS and CDR2 is YDEGEE. This CDR3 has 15 residues. The V gene lost 3 bases and the J gene lost 6 bases, with 17 bases spanning the gap. CDR3 protein: CASSSEGGVQDTQYF. The CDR3 region has the DNA TGTGCCAGCAGCTCCGAGGGAGGCGTTCAGGATACGCAGTATTTT.

The CDR3 spells CASSDTYEQYF. CDR3 bases: TGTGCCAGCAGCGACACATACGAGCAGTACTTC. The chain joins TRBV5-6 to TRBJ2-7; unclear D gene. Germline assignment: CDR1 SGHDT and CDR2 YYEEEE. CDR3 length: 11 amino acids. Trimming shortened V by 4 bases and J by 4 bases, and 6 bases separated the two germline ends.

The rearrangement links TRBV4-3 to TRBJ2-3; D is undetermined. From germline, CDR1 is LGHNA and CDR2 YSLEER. The CDR3 loop spans 12 amino acids. V lost 4 bases and J 3 bases, leaving 5 bases between the germline ends. The CDR3 DNA is TGCGCCAGCAGCCGGGCAACAGATACGCAGTATTTT. Its protein product is CASSRATDTQYF.

The gene calls are TRBV6-5 and TRBJ1-2; 7 bases align to TRBD1. Germline assignment: CDR1 MNHEY and CDR2 SVGAGI. The CDR3 consists of 15 residues. The trim removed 6 bases at V and 8 bases at J, leaving 15 bases unmatched. CDR3 DNA sequence: TGTGCCAGCAGCCAAGCCCCGGGACAGATAAGAGGCTACACCTTC. Amino acids: CASSQAPGQIRGYTF.

The V and J genes are TRBV27 and TRBJ1-1; a weak D match, TRBD1 (5 bases). With 3 bases removed from V and 10 bases from J, the gap between germline ends came to 12 bases. Germline CDR1 is MNHEY and CDR2 is SMNVEV (reference sequence). This CDR3 region has 12 residues. CDR3 DNA: TGTGCCAGCAGTTTTGGTGGGGGGATAGCTTTCTTT. Translated: CASSFGGGIAFF.

As DNA, the CDR3 is TGTGCCATCAGTGGGACTAGCGATGAGCAGTTCTTC. It is translated as CAISGTSDEQFF. V usage is TRBV10-3 and J usage is TRBJ2-1, with 9 positions matching TRBD2. This CDR3 is 12 amino acids long. The ends lost 4 bases at V and 8 bases at J; junction bases unmatched: 0. Per the germline V gene, CDR1 is ENHRY and CDR2 is SYGVKD.